One and the same sample provided the 18 T cell receptor beta chains below, sequenced in a study of blood T cell repertoires in COVID-19. TCRdb's copy holds only in-frame clones and misses some; the assay was immunoSEQ multiplex PCR. The data contain about 130,000 clones, approximately 80% of them singletons. The specimen sequenced was peripheral blood. These receptor sequences come from an older man with acute or convalescent COVID-19.

The chain joins TRBV29-1 to TRBJ1-1, with unresolved D. Trimming removed 3 bases at V and 3 bases at J, with 11 bases between. Per germline, CDR1 SQVTM and CDR2 ANQGSEA. There are 13 residues in the CDR3. CDR3 amino acids: CSVEFSGDTEAFF. The DNA of the CDR3 is TGCAGCGTTGAGTTCTCCGGTGACACTGAAGCTTTCTTT.

This clone has just a few counts. V and J are TRBV5-1 and TRBJ2-7; a weak D match, TRBD1 (7 bases). This CDR3 region has 14 residues. The ends were cut back, 3 bases at V and 2 bases at J, with 12 bases in the middle. Germline loops: CDR1 SGHRS, CDR2 YFSETQ. CDR3 loop: CASSSRDRTYEQYF. CDR3 nucleotides: TGCGCCAGCAGCTCGCGGGACAGAACCTACGAGCAGTACTTC.

V usage is TRBV9 and J usage is TRBJ2-3; 8 bases agree with TRBD2. Losses at the gene ends were 4 bases for V and 4 bases for J; bases not matched to a gene: 8. This CDR3 contains 15 residues. The V gene's germline CDR1 is SGDLS and CDR2 YYNGEE. DNA for the CDR3: TGTGCCAGCAGCCCCCCCGGGGGGGCATCAGATACGCAGTATTTT. This sequence encodes CASSPPGGASDTQYF.

V gene TRBV6-5 combines with J gene TRBJ1-2; 7 nucleotides align to TRBD1. The CDR3 consists of 13 residues. With V trimmed by 6 bases and J by 6 bases, 7 bases remained unmatched. Looked up from germline, CDR1 is MNHEY and CDR2 is SVGAGI. CDR3 nucleotides: TGTGCCAGCAGCGACAGGGTTGCGGATGGCTACACCTTC. This sequence encodes CASSDRVADGYTF.

This clone was counted once. V usage is TRBV14 and J usage is TRBJ2-3; D is undetermined. The CDR3 length is 15 residues. Germline V gene sequence: CDR1 SGHDN, CDR2 FVKESK. The germline V and J ends were trimmed by 3 bases and 3 bases, with 13 bases remaining between them. In DNA, the CDR3 is TGTGCCAGCAGCCAGCTCGCGACTGGAACAGATACGCAGTATTTT. This gives the protein CASSQLATGTDTQYF.

The V and J genes are TRBV4-3 and TRBJ1-1; 8 bases fit TRBD1. Germline V gene data show CDR1 as LGHNA and CDR2 as YSLEER. The V gene end was trimmed by 2 bases and the J gene end by 3 bases; junction bases not matched to a gene: 11. This CDR3 comprises 17 residues. This CDR3 reads CASSQLGPQGAYTEAFF. CDR3 DNA: TGCGCCAGCAGCCAACTCGGCCCTCAGGGGGCCTACACTGAAGCTTTCTTT.

This chain uses TRBV7-2 with TRBJ2-5, with 11 bases aligning to TRBD2. Germline values: CDR1 SGHTA, CDR2 FQGNSA. The length of the CDR3 is 15 residues. V lost 1 base and J lost 5; bases outside the gene matches: 3. The CDR3 sequence is CASSLGSGGAETQYF. The DNA for the CDR3 is TGTGCCAGCAGCTTAGGTAGCGGGGGGGCTGAGACCCAGTACTTC.

This clone appeared a few times. V gene TRBV5-1 combines with J gene TRBJ1-1, with 9 bases identical to TRBD1. The germline CDR1 and CDR2 sequences are SGHRS and YFSETQ. CDR3 length: 15 amino acids. The J segment lost 4 bases and the V segment lost 3 bases, leaving 7 bases of the junction unmatched. The CDR3 here is CASSWGQGISTEAFF. In DNA form, the CDR3 reads TGCGCCAGCAGCTGGGGACAGGGTATAAGCACTGAAGCTTTCTTT.

The CDR3 loop is CASSQDRARANTEAFF. DNA for the CDR3: TGTGCCAGCAGCCAAGATAGAGCCAGGGCAAACACTGAAGCTTTCTTT. This chain uses TRBV4-2 with TRBJ1-1, with D possibly matching TRBD1 (5 bases). The germline gives CDR1 LGHNA, CDR2 YNFKEQ. V lost 0 bases and J lost 2, with 13 bases in between. This CDR3 is built from 16 residues.

This clone has a single count. This rearrangement joins TRBV2 to TRBJ2-7; D is perhaps TRBD2 (6 bases). Per germline, CDR1 SNHLY and CDR2 FYNNEI. This CDR3 has 15 residues. The V end lost 4 bases, the J end lost 6 bases, and 19 bases lay between the germline ends. The CDR3 sequence: CASSGRDSIRGEQYF. In DNA form, the CDR3 reads TGTGCCAGCAGTGGCCGGGACTCTATAAGGGGCGAGCAGTACTTC.

This chain connects TRBV21-1 to TRBJ2-3; whether TRBD2, the table's D call, matches the DNA was not checked. TRBV21-1 is a pseudogene segment. The CDR3 runs 21 residues. The CDR3 sequence is CASSTFYSSGGAKNPTDTQYF. The CDR3 DNA sequence: TGTGCCAGCAGCACCTTTTATTCTAGCGGGGGGGCAAAAAATCCGACAGATACGCAGTATTTT.

V usage is TRBV6-5 and J usage is TRBJ1-5; D is undetermined. Trimming took 8 bases from V and 3 from J, leaving 8 bases between them. The CDR3 is made up of 12 amino acids. Germline CDR1 MNHEY, CDR2 SVGAGI. The CDR3 here is CASCRLNQPQHF. The CDR3 DNA is TGTGCCAGCTGCAGACTCAATCAGCCCCAGCATTTT.

The gene calls are TRBV7-8 and TRBJ2-7, with 11 bases matching TRBD2. V gave up 1 base and J gave up 0 bases; unmatched junction bases: 2. This CDR3 is built from 16 residues. Germline-derived CDR1 and CDR2 are SGHVS and FQNEAQ. The CDR3 here is CASSLGTSGSSYEQYF. The CDR3, as DNA: TGTGCCAGCAGCTTAGGAACTAGCGGGAGCTCCTACGAGCAGTACTTC.

The V call is TRBV7-2, the J call TRBJ2-3, with TRBD1 identical over 7 bases. Germline CDR1 reads SGHTA; CDR2 reads FQGNSA. The CDR3 spans 16 residues. Trimming took 5 bases from V and 4 from J; bases not matched to a gene: 12. CDR3 loop: CASSAPKQGWADTQYF. The CDR3 DNA is TGTGCCAGCAGCGCTCCAAAACAGGGGTGGGCAGATACGCAGTATTTT.

The rearrangement uses TRBV28 and TRBJ1-1; 8 bases are a match to TRBD1. The CDR3 is 13 amino acids. Germline values: CDR1 MDHEN, CDR2 SYDVKM. The V gene end was trimmed by 1 base and the J gene end by 9 bases; junction bases not matched to a gene: 4. CDR3: CASSLSRGRQAFF. The CDR3 DNA reads TGTGCCAGCAGTTTATCCAGGGGGCGACAAGCTTTCTTT.

The chain links TRBV19 to TRBJ1-5; D remains ambiguous. The CDR3 consists of 16 residues. Germline V CDR1 and CDR2: LNHDA, SQIVND (reference sequence). V lost 0 bases to trimming and J lost 2 bases, with 11 bases between them. The CDR3 is CASSIEQLAGNQPQHF. CDR3 nucleotides: TGTGCCAGTAGTATAGAACAGCTAGCTGGCAATCAGCCCCAGCATTTT.

The count of this clone is one. The rearrangement joins TRBV9 to TRBJ1-1, with D tentatively TRBD1 (6 bases). Germline-derived CDR1 and CDR2 are SGDLS and YYNGEE. V dropped 3 bases and J dropped 1 base, with 13 bases sitting between them. This CDR3 is built from 15 residues. The CDR3, as DNA: TGTGCCAGCAGCGCAACGGGACACCAGAACACTGAAGCTTTCTTT. Translating gives CASSATGHQNTEAFF.

CDR3 region: CASSLMGGSYEKLFF. The CDR3 region has the DNA TGCGCCAGCAGCTTGATGGGGGGTTCTTACGAAAAACTGTTTTTT. V is TRBV5-1 and J is TRBJ1-4; TRBD1 is a possible D gene (5 bases). V was pared by 1 base and J by 8 bases, with 15 bases between. The CDR3 sequence is 15 residues long. Germline loops: CDR1 SGHRS, CDR2 YFSETQ.